This T cell receptor (beta chain) was observed in a study of sequential checkpoint blockade in melanoma. Assay: immunoSEQ multiplex PCR; the TCRdb copy retains only in-frame clones and omits some. The sample has approximately 2,100 clones; under 20% are singletons. This CDR3 spans 17 amino acids. Germline CDR1 reads SGDLS; CDR2 reads YYNGEE. The V gene end was trimmed by 2 bases and the J gene end by 5 bases; junction bases not matched to a gene: 9. The treatment: randomized to nivolumab then ipilimumab (arm A) or the reverse (arm B). The receptor was isolated from a human donor with melanoma. This sample comprised tumor tissue (inferred from file names), obtained from a patient given nivolumab and ipilimumab in sequence. This rearrangement joins TRBV9 to TRBJ2-3; 12 bases fit TRBD2. CDR3 bases: TGTGCCAGCAGCGTTGGGCTAGCGGGGGGGCATGGAGATACGCAGTATTTT. Its translation: CASSVGLAGGHGDTQYF.